The 24 T cell receptor beta chains reported below all come from one sample, sequenced in a study of blood T cells in healthy people across ages. Through a sample-barcoded 5' primer and a J-beta primer mix, a second PCR was run for roughly 7 to 12 cycles. TCRdb redid the calling of the 5' RACE reads with MiXCR, one entry per CDR3 protein. The sample records 1.5 million to 2 million distinct CDR3 sequences, 25% to 30% being singletons. Sample: blood. The receptors stem from a young woman in good health.

The rearrangement joins TRBV29-1 to TRBJ2-2; the match to TRBD2 covers 7 bases. The CDR3 loop spans 16 amino acids. After removal of 3 bases from V and 1 base from J, the junction contained 8 bases not matched to a gene. Germline CDR1 SQVTM, CDR2 ANQGSEA. The chain's CDR3 is CSVDLPGGGNTGELFF. The CDR3 DNA sequence: TGCAGCGTTGATCTCCCGGGGGGTGGGAACACCGGGGAGCTGTTTTTT.

This clonotype was seen many times. The genes are TRBV12-3 or TRBV12-4 and TRBJ1-2; D is unclear. V was cut by 1 base and J by 6 bases, with 9 bases left in between. This CDR3 contains 13 residues. The CDR3 coding sequence is TGTGCCAGCAGTTTAGACTTTTTACATGGCTACACCTTC. Its protein is CASSLDFLHGYTF.

This clonotype was seen more than once but under ten times. This chain links TRBV5-5 with TRBJ2-1; D is ambiguous. The CDR3 consists of 14 residues. V lost 0 bases, J lost 6 bases, and 10 bases lay in between. Germline V gives CDR1 SGHKS, CDR2 YYEKEE (reference sequence). The CDR3 region has the DNA TGTGCCAGCAGCTTGGTTTCCTCTGCCAATGAGCAGTTCTTC. It specifies CASSLVSSANEQFF.

This clonotype was seen a few times. The chain uses TRBV29-1 and TRBJ2-1, with a tentative D call TRBD2 (5 bases). CDR1 and CDR2 from the germline V gene are SQVTM and ANQGSEA. V lost 6 bases, J lost 0 bases, and 12 bases lay in between. This CDR3 spans 14 amino acids. The CDR3 is CSVGWRSSYNEQFF. The CDR3 region has the DNA TGCAGCGTGGGTTGGAGGAGCTCCTACAATGAGCAGTTCTTC.

The chain employs TRBV6-6 and TRBJ2-5; D is unclear. V lost 0 bases, J lost 0 bases, and 5 bases lay in between. This CDR3 is built from 14 residues. Germline CDR1 MNHNY, CDR2 SVGAGI (reference sequence). This CDR3 is CASSYSPYQETQYF. CDR3 coding DNA: TGTGCCAGCAGTTACTCTCCGTACCAAGAGACCCAGTACTTC.

This sequence joins TRBV2 and TRBJ2-3; a possible D gene is TRBD1 (5 bases). The germline V and J ends were trimmed by 4 bases and 4 bases, with 12 bases remaining between them. Germline V gene lookup returns CDR1 SNHLY and CDR2 FYNNEI. The CDR3 sequence is 14 residues long. The CDR3 DNA reads TGTGCCAGCAGTGGGGTTCAGGGCGCAGATACGCAGTATTTT. It translates to CASSGVQGADTQYF.

The chain has TRBV5-1 and TRBJ2-4, with D hard to call. The V and J ends lost 3 bases and 9 bases respectively, with 10 bases between them. Germline V CDR1 and CDR2: SGHRS, YFSETQ. The CDR3 totals 12 residues. The CDR3 reads CASSYDGSIQYF. The CDR3, as DNA: TGCGCCAGCAGCTACGACGGAAGCATTCAGTACTTC.

The chain is built from TRBV29-1 and TRBJ2-7; no definite D call. The V gene's germline CDR1 is SQVTM and CDR2 ANQGSEA. The CDR3 totals 12 residues. V was shortened by 4 bases and J by 1 base, with 8 bases between the two germline ends. The chain's CDR3 is CSVGTPSYEQYF. The CDR3 DNA is TGCAGCGTTGGTACACCGTCCTACGAGCAGTACTTC.

V usage is TRBV7-2 and J usage is TRBJ2-5; 7 bases are a match to TRBD2. This CDR3 spans 14 amino acids. Germline CDR1 SGHTA, CDR2 FQGNSA. The ends lost 5 bases at V and 5 bases at J; junction bases unmatched: 8. For the CDR3, the DNA is TGTGCCAGCAGCCCCCAGGCGGGGGAGGAGACCCAGTACTTC. Translating gives CASSPQAGEETQYF.

Details on this clonotype: The germline gene is not matched at one end of the junction; a read error may be the cause. The chain has TRBV3-1 and TRBJ2-7; D is ambiguous. This CDR3 contains 15 residues. Germline CDR1 LGHDT, CDR2 YNNKEL (reference sequence). CDR3 loop: CANSPENYAVYEQYF. CDR3 nucleotides: TGTGCCAACAGCCCCGAAAACTATGCGGTTTACGAGCAGTACTTC.

On this clonotype itself: A much larger clone is a single base away; this may be a read error. The genes are TRBV12-3 or TRBV12-4 and TRBJ2-7, with D perhaps matching TRBD2 (6 bases). CDR3 length equals 12 residues. The CDR3 here is CTSRRGGSEQYF. The DNA for the CDR3 is TGTACCAGCAGGCGGGGAGGCAGCGAGCAGTACTTC.

The V gene is TRBV19, the J gene TRBJ1-1; a weak D match, TRBD1 (6 bases). The V gene's germline CDR1 is LNHDA and CDR2 SQIVND (reference sequence). The V gene lost 4 bases and the J gene lost 6 bases, with 15 bases spanning the gap. CDR3 length equals 14 residues. This CDR3 is CASSRDTRTAEAFF. The CDR3 DNA is TGTGCCAGTAGTAGGGACACCCGAACGGCTGAAGCTTTCTTT.

This clonotype occurred a few times. The chain couples TRBV6-5 to TRBJ1-6; D remains unclear. The germline gives CDR1 MNHEY, CDR2 SVGAGI. The V gene lost 6 bases and the J gene lost 7 bases, with 10 bases spanning the gap. CDR3 size: 13 residues. The DNA for the CDR3 is TGTGCCAGCAGGGCCCGGGGAAATTCACCCCTCCACTTT. Residues: CASRARGNSPLHF.

There are a few counts of this clonotype. This chain links TRBV20-1 with TRBJ1-5; no clear D. The CDR3 consists of 15 residues. Germline CDR1 is DFQATT and CDR2 is SNEGSKA (reference sequence). The V gene lost 1 base and the J gene lost 6 bases, with 16 bases spanning the gap. CDR3 DNA: TGCAGTGCTAGAGTGGGTTTTACCACCAGTCAGCCCCAGCATTTT. Its protein is CSARVGFTTSQPQHF.

This clonotype was counted ten times or more. CDR3 sequence reads: CASSRAWTGAQGANVLTF. The CDR3 DNA reads TGCGCCAGCAGCCGTGCTTGGACAGGGGCGCAGGGGGCCAACGTCCTGACTTTC. The chain employs TRBV5-1 and TRBJ2-6; 9 bases match TRBD1. The V gene end was trimmed by 4 bases and the J gene end by 4 bases; junction bases not matched to a gene: 12. This CDR3 is built from 18 residues. CDR1 is SGHRS, CDR2 YFSETQ, per germline.

V and J are TRBV5-1 and TRBJ2-3; the match to TRBD2 covers 7 bases. This CDR3 contains 15 residues. J was trimmed by 1 base and V by 4 bases; bases with no gene match: 6. CDR1 and CDR2 from the germline V gene are SGHRS and YFSETQ. The CDR3 nucleotides are TGCGCCAGCAGCGGCGGACTAGTCGGCACAGATACGCAGTATTTT. This translates into CASSGGLVGTDTQYF.

Comments on this clonotype: Possible read error: a much larger clone is one base away. V gene TRBV20-1 combines with J gene TRBJ2-3, with D possibly being TRBD2 (6 bases). This CDR3 comprises 14 residues. V was pared by 2 bases and J by 1 base, with 10 bases between. CDR1 and CDR2 (germline): DFQATT, SNEGSKA (reference sequence). The CDR3: CSARLALGTDTQYF. CDR3 coding DNA: TGCAGTGCTAGACTAGCGCTTGGCACAGATACGCAGTATTTT.

In this sample, this clonotype turned up a few times. The chain joins TRBV5-1 to TRBJ2-1, with 13 bases lining up with TRBD2. The CDR3 totals 15 residues. V gave up 5 bases and J gave up 6 bases; unmatched junction bases: 5. Germline-derived CDR1 and CDR2 are SGHRS and YFSETQ. The CDR3 here is CASRDGTSGVNEQFF. Here the CDR3 DNA reads TGCGCCAGCAGGGACGGGACTAGCGGGGTCAATGAGCAGTTCTTC.

V is TRBV20-1 and J is TRBJ2-1; 10 bases line up with TRBD2. CDR1 is DFQATT and CDR2 is SNEGSKA in the germline V gene (reference sequence). J gave up 7 bases and V 0 bases, and 24 bases lay outside the gene matches. This CDR3 region has 21 residues. The chain's CDR3 is CSARDLTRDRAGLANGNEQFF. The CDR3 DNA is TGCAGTGCTAGAGATCTTACCCGGGACAGAGCGGGACTAGCGAATGGGAATGAGCAGTTCTTC.

The rearrangement uses TRBV5-6 and TRBJ2-7, with 7 bases matching TRBD1. This CDR3 has 12 amino acids. The germline gives CDR1 SGHDT, CDR2 YYEEEE. V dropped 5 bases and J dropped 5; count of bases not matched to a gene: 4. The CDR3 spells CASRKDRDEQYF. CDR3 in DNA: TGTGCCAGCAGGAAAGACAGGGACGAGCAGTACTTC.

The sample holds a few counts of this clonotype. The V gene is TRBV11-2, the J gene TRBJ2-2, with TRBD2 identical over 13 bases. The CDR3 totals 18 residues. V was clipped by 6 bases and J by 0 bases; unmatched bases: 7. Germline V gives CDR1 SGHAT, CDR2 FQNNGV. CDR3 DNA: TGTGCCAGCAGTTTCGGGACTAGCGGGATGACGAACACCGGGGAGCTGTTTTTT. It specifies CASSFGTSGMTNTGELFF.

A remark on this clonotype: At one end, the junction sequence differs from germline, possibly due to a read error. The CDR3 loop is CATRQDTETFF. The CDR3 region has the DNA TGTGCCACCAGGCAGGACACTGAAACTTTCTTT. The chain couples TRBV24-1 to TRBJ1-1, with D possibly TRBD1 on 5 matching bases. Germline-derived CDR1 and CDR2 are KGHDR and SFDVKD. There are 11 residues in the CDR3.

This clonotype appeared many times. J is TRBJ2-7 and V is TRBV10-3; possible D gene TRBD1, 5 bases. The germline V and J ends were trimmed by 8 bases and 6 bases, with 17 bases remaining between them. The CDR3 contains 13 residues. Germline CDR1 reads ENHRY; CDR2 reads SYGVKD. CDR3 DNA sequence: TGTGCCATCGCCCCCAGCGTAACAGGCGAGCAGTACTTC. It translates to CAIAPSVTGEQYF.

This clonotype was observed a few times. This sequence joins TRBV7-2 and TRBJ2-1; D call uncertain. There are 16 residues in the CDR3. Trimming took 6 bases from V and 0 from J, leaving 15 bases between them. Germline V gene sequence: CDR1 SGHTA, CDR2 FQGNSA. Here the CDR3 reads CASRPTSRSSYNEQFF. CDR3 DNA: TGTGCCAGCAGACCGACTTCCCGAAGCTCCTACAATGAGCAGTTCTTC.